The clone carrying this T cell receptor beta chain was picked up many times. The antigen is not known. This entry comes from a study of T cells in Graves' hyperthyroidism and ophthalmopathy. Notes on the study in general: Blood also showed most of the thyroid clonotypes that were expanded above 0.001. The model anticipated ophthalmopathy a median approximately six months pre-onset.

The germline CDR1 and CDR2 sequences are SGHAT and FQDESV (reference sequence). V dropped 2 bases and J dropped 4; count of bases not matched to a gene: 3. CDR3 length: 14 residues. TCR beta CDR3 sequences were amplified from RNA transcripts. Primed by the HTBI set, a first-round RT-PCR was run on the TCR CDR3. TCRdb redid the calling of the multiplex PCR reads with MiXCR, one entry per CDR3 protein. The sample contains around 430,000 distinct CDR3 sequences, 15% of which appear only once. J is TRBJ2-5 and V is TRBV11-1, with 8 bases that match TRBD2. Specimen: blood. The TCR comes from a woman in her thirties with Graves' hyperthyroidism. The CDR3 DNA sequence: TGTGCCAGCAGCTTACGGGAGGGGCGAGAGACCCAGTACTTC. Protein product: CASSLREGRETQYF.